This T cell receptor beta chain came from a study of glioma-infiltrating T cells. About the study: Glioblastomas were WHO grade IV, sampled at first diagnosis; low-grade were grade II. General study findings and limits: Very few CDR3 sequences were shared between tissue and blood. Above-expected tissue-blood divergence occurred in all gliomas, most in low-grade ones. Shared blood CDR3 signature motifs marked patients with low tissue-blood divergence.

J lost 6 bases, V lost 6 bases, and 8 bases had no gene match. Per germline, CDR1 MNHNS and CDR2 SASEGT. The CDR3 is made up of 15 amino acids. This clonotype was seen many times. Its antigen is undetermined. TCR alpha and beta CDR3 regions were amplified from RNA using iRepertoire nested multiplex PCR. In TCRdb, the multiplex PCR reads were re-called with MiXCR into one record per CDR3 protein. The profile shows about 380,000 distinct CDR3 sequences, roughly two fifths of them singletons. This sequence joins TRBV6-1 and TRBJ2-2; 9 bases agree with TRBD1. Material for sequencing was glioma tissue, nonneoplastic brain tissue, or PBMCs (not recorded which). This TCR was sampled from a human donor with low-grade glioma or glioblastoma, undergoing nonglioma brain surgery, or in good health (not recorded which). The CDR3 region is CASRGWDRDAGELFF. The DNA for the CDR3 is TGTGCCAGCAGGGGGTGGGACAGGGACGCCGGGGAGCTGTTTTTT.